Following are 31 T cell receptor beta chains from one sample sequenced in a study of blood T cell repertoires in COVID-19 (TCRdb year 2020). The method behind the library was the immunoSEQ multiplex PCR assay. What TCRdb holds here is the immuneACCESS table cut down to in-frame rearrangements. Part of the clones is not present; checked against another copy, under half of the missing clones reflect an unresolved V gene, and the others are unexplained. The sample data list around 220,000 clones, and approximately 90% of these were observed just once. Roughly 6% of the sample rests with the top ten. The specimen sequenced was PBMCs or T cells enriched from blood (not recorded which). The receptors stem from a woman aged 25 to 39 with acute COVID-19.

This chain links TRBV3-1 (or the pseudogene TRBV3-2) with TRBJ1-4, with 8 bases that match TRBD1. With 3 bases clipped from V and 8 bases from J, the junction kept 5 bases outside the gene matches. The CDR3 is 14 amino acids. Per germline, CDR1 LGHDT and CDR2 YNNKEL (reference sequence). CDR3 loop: CASSHTGGREKLFF. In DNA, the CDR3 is TGTGCCAGCAGCCACACAGGGGGACGGGAAAAACTGTTTTTT.

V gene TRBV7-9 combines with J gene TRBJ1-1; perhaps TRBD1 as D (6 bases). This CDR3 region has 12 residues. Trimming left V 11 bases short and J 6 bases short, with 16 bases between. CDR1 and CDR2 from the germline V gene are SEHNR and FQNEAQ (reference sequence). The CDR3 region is CAGRTVVSEAFF. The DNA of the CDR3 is TGTGCCGGCCGGACAGTAGTCTCTGAAGCTTTCTTT.

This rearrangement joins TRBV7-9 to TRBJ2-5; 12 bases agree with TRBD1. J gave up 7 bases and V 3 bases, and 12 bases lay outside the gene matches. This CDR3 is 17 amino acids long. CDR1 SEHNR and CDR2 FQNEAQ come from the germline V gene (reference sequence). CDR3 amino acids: CASSFTERDRGRVTQYF. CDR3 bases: TGTGCCAGCAGCTTTACAGAGCGGGACAGGGGGCGGGTGACCCAGTACTTC.

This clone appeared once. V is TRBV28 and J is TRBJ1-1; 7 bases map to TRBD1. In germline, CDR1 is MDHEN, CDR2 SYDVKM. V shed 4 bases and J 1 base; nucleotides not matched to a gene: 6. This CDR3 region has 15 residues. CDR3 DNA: TGTGCCAGCAGTTGGGGACAGCTAAAGAACACTGAAGCTTTCTTT. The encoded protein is CASSWGQLKNTEAFF.

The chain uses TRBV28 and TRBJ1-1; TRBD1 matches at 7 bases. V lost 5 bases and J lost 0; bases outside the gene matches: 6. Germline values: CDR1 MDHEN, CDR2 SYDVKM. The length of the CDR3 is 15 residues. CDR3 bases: TGTGCCAGCAGTAAAATGGACAGGATGAACACTGAAGCTTTCTTT. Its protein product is CASSKMDRMNTEAFF. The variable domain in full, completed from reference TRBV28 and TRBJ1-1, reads DVKVTQSSRYLVKRTGEKVFLECVQDMDHENMFWYRQDPGLGLRLIYFSYDVKMKEKGDIPEGYSVSREKKERFSLILESASTNQTSMYLCASSKMDRMNTEAFFGQGTRLTVV.

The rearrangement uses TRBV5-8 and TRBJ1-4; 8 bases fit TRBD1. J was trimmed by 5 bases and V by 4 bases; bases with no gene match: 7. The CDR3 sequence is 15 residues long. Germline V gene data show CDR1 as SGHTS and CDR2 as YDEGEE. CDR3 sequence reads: CASSPVGQDNEKLFF. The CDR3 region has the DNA TGTGCCAGCAGCCCTGTGGGACAGGACAATGAAAAACTGTTTTTT.

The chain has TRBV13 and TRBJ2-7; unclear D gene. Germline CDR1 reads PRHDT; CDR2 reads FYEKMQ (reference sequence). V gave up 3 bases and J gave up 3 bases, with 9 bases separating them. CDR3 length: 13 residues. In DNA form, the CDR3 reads TGTGCCAGCAGCTTTCCCTCCGGCTACGAGCAGTACTTC. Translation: CASSFPSGYEQYF.

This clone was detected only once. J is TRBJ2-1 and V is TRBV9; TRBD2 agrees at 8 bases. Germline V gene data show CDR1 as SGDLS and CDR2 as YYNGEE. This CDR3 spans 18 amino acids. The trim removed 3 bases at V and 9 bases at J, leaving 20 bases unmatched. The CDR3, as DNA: TGTGCCAGCAGCGAGGCCCCAAGCTGGTCTAGCGGGCAGGTTGAGCAGTTCTTC. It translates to CASSEAPSWSSGQVEQFF.

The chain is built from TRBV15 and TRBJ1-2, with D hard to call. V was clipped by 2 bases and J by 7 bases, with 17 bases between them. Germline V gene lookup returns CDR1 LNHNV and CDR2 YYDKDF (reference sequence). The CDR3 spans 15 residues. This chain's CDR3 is CATSRSGPHSGGYTF. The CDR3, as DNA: TGTGCCACCAGCAGATCGGGTCCCCATTCGGGTGGCTACACCTTC.

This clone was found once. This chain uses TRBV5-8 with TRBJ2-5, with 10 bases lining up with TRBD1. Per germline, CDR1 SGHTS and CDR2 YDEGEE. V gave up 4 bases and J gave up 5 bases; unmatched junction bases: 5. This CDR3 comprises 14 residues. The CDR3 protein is CASSETGGWETQYF. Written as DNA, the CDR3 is TGTGCCAGCAGCGAGACAGGGGGCTGGGAGACCCAGTACTTC. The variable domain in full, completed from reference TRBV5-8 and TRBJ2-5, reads EAGVTQSPTHLIKTRGQQATLRCSPISGHTSVYWYQQALGLGLQFLLWYDEGEERNRGNFPPRFSGRQFPNYSSELNVNALELEDSALYLCASSETGGWETQYFGPGTRLLVL.

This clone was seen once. In DNA form, the CDR3 reads TGCGCCAGCAGCCAAGGACAGACCTACGAGCAGTACTTC. Translation gives CASSQGQTYEQYF. The genes are TRBV5-1 and TRBJ2-7, with D perhaps TRBD1 (6 bases). The CDR3 loop spans 13 amino acids. V was trimmed by 4 bases and J by 2 bases, leaving 10 bases between them. CDR1 SGHRS and CDR2 YFSETQ come from the germline V gene.

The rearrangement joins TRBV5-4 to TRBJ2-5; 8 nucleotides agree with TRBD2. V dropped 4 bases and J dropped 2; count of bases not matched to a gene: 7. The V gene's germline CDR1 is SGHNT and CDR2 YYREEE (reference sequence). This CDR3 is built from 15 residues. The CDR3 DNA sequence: TGTGCCAGCAGCCAATTTAGCGGGATTCAAGAGACCCAGTACTTC. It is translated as CASSQFSGIQETQYF.

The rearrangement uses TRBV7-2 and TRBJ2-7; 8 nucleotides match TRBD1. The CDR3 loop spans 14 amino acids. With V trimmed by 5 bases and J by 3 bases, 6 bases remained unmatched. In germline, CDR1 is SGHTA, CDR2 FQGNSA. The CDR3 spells CASSLPGQVYEQYF. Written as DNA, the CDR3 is TGTGCCAGCAGCCTCCCGGGACAGGTCTACGAGCAGTACTTC.

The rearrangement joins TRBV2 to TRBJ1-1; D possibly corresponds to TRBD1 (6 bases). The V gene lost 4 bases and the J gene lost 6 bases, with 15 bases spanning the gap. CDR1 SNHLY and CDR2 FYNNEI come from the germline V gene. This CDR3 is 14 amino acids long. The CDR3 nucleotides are TGTGCCAGCAGTGTGACAGGTAGGGAGTCTGAAGCTTTCTTT. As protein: CASSVTGRESEAFF.

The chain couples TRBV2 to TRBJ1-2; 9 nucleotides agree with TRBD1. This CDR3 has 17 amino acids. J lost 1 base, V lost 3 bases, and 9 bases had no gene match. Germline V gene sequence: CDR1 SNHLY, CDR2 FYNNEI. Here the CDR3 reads CASSDLGGTGNNYGYTF. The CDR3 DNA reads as TGTGCCAGCAGTGATCTGGGAGGGACAGGGAATAACTATGGCTACACCTTC.

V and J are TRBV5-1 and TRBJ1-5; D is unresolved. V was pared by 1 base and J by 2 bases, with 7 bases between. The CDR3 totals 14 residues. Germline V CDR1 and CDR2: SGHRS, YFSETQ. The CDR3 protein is CASSLTGGNQPQHF. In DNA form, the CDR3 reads TGCGCCAGCAGCTTGACCGGGGGCAATCAGCCCCAGCATTTT. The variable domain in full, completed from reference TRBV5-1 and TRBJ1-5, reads KAGVTQTPRYLIKTRGQQVTLSCSPISGHRSVSWYQQTPGQGLQFLFEYFSETQRNKGNFPGRFSGRQFSNSRSEMNVSTLELGDSALYLCASSLTGGNQPQHFGDGTRLSIL.

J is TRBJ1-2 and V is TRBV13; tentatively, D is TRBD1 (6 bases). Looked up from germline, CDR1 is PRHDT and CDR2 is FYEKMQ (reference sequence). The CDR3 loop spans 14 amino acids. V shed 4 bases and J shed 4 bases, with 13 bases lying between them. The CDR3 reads CASSSTGLTYGYTF. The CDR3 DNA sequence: TGTGCCAGCAGCTCCACAGGGCTTACCTATGGCTACACCTTC. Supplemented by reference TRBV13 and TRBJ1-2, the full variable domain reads AAGVIQSPRHLIKEKRETATLKCYPIPRHDTVYWYQQGPGQDPQFLISFYEKMQSDKGSIPDRFSAQQFSDYHSELNMSSLELGDSALYFCASSSTGLTYGYTFGSGTRLTVV.

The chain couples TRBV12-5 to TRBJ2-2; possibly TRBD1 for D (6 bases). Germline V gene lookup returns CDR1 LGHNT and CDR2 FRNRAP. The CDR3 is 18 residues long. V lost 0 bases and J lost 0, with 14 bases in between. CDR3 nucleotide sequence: TGTGCTAGTGGTTTGGTACGGCAGGGGTGGGCGAACACCGGGGAGCTGTTTTTT. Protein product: CASGLVRQGWANTGELFF.

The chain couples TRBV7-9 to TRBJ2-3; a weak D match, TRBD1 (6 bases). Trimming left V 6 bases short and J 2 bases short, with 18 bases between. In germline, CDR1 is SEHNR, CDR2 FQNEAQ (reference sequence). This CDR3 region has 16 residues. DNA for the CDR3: TGTGCCAGCAGTCAAATCGACAGGACAGACACAGATACGCAGTATTTT. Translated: CASSQIDRTDTDTQYF.

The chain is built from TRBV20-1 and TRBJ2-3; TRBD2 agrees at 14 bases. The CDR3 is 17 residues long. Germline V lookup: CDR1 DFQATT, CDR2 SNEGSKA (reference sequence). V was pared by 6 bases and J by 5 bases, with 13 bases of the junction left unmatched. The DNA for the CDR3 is TGCAGTGCAAGTGTCCCTGGGACTAGCGGGGGAAGAGATACGCAGTATTTT. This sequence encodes CSASVPGTSGGRDTQYF.

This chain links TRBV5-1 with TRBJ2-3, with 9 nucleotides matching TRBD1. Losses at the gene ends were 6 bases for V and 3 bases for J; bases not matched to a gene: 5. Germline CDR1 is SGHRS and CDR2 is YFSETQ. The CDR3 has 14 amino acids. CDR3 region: CASKLDRGTDTQYF. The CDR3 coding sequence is TGCGCCAGCAAACTAGACAGGGGGACAGATACGCAGTATTTT.

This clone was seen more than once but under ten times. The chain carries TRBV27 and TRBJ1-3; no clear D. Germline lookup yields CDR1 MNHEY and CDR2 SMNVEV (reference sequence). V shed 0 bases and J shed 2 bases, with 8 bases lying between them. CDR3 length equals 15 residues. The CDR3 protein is CASSLSYTTGNTIYF. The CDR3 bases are TGTGCCAGCAGTTTATCGTACACTACTGGAAACACCATATATTTT.

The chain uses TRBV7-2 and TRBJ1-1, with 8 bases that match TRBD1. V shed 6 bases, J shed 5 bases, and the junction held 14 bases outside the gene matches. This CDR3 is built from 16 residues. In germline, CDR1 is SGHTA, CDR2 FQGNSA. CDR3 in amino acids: CASSRGQGALGTEAFF. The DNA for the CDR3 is TGTGCCAGCAGTAGGGGGCAGGGGGCTCTTGGGACTGAAGCTTTCTTT.

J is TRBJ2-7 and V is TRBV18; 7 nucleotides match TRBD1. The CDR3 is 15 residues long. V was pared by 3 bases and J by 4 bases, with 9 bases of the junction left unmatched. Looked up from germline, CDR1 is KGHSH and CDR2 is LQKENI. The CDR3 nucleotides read TGTGCCAGCTCACCGACCGGGACAGTATCTTACGAGCAGTACTTC. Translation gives CASSPTGTVSYEQYF.

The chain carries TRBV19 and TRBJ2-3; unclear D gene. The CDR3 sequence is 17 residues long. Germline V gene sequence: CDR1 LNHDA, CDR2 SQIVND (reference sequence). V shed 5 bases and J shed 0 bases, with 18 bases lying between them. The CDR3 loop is CASSVRMTLASTDTQYF. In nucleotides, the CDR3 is TGTGCCAGTAGTGTAAGGATGACACTGGCTAGCACAGATACGCAGTATTTT.

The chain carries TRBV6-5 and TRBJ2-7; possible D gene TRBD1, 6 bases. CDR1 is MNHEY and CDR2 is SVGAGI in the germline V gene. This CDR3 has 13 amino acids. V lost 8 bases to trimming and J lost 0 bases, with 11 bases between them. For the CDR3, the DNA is TGTGCCAGCTGGGACAAGAGCTCCTACGAGCAGTACTTC. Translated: CASWDKSSYEQYF.

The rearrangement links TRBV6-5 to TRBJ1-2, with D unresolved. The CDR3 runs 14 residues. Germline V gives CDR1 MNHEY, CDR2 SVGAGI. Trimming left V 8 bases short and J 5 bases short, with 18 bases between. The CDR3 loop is CASRLGVGLYGYTF. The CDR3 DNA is TGTGCCAGCCGCTTAGGCGTGGGCCTTTATGGCTACACCTTC.

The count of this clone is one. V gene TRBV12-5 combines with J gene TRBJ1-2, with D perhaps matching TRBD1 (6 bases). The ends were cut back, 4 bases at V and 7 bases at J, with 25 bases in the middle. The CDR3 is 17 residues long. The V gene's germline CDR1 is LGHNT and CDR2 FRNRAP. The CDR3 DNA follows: TGTGCTAGTGGTTCCCCCGGGGGGGCGGACCGGGTGCGTGGCTACACCTTC. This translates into CASGSPGGADRVRGYTF. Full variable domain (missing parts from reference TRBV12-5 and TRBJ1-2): DARVTQTPRHKVTEMGQEVTMRCQPILGHNTVFWYRQTMMQGLELLAYFRNRAPLDDSGMPKDRFSAEMPDATLATLKIQPSEPRDSAVYFCASGSPGGADRVRGYTFGSGTRLTVV.

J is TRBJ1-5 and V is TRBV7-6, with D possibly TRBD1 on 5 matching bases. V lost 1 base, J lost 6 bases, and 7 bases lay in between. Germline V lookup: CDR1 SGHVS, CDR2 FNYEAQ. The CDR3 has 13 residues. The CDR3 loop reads CASSLGQFQPQHF. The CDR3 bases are TGTGCCAGCAGCTTAGGACAGTTTCAGCCCCAGCATTTT.

CDR3 DNA sequence: TGTGCCAGCAGCGTATCGGGACAGGGGAATGAAAAACTGTTTTTT. Amino acid sequence: CASSVSGQGNEKLFF. The V and J genes are TRBV9 and TRBJ1-4; TRBD1 agrees at 10 bases. J lost 5 bases, V lost 1 base, and 2 bases had no gene match. Germline assignment: CDR1 SGDLS and CDR2 YYNGEE. The CDR3 sequence is 15 residues long.

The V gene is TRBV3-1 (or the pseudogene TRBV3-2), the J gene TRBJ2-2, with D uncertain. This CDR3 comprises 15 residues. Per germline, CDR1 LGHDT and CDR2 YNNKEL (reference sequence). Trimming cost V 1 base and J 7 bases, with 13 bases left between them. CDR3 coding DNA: TGTGCCAGCAGCCAAGCTTGGCTAGACCTCGGGGAGCTGTTTTTT. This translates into CASSQAWLDLGELFF.